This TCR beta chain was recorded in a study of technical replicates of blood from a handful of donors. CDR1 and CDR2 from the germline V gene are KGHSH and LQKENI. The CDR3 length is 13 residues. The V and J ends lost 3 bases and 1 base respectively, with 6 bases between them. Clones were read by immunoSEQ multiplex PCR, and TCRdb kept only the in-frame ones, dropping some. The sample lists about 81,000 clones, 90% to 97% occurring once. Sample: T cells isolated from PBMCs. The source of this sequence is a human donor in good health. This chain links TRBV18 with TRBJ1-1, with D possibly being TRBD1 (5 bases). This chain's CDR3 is CASSPTENTEAFF. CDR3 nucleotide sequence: TGTGCCAGCTCACCGACAGAGAACACTGAAGCTTTCTTT. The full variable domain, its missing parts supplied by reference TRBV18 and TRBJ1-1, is NAGVMQNPRHLVRRRGQEARLRCSPMKGHSHVYWYRQLPEEGLKFMVYLQKENIIDESGMPKERFSAEFPKEGPSILRIQQVVRGDSAAYFCASSPTENTEAFFGQGTRLTVV.